This TCR beta chain was identified during a study of cytomegalovirus exposure and HLA in healthy donors. PCR involved 60 Vbeta and 13 Jbeta primers. Sequencing was performed with immunoSEQ multiplex PCR; in TCRdb, only in-frame clones are kept and a portion is missing. In the table there are roughly 140,000 clones, approximately 9% of which are singletons. From germline, CDR1 is SGHRS and CDR2 YFSETQ. V dropped 4 bases and J dropped 4; count of bases not matched to a gene: 12. This CDR3 is 18 amino acids long. This clonotype was obtained from a male donor in good health and CMV-seronegative. The sequenced material came from PBMCs. This chain uses TRBV5-1 with TRBJ2-5, with TRBD2 identical over 14 bases. The CDR3 DNA reads as TGCGCCAGCAGCCCGGGACTAGCGGGAGTGGGGGTAAGAGAGACCCAGTACTTC. Amino acids: CASSPGLAGVGVRETQYF.